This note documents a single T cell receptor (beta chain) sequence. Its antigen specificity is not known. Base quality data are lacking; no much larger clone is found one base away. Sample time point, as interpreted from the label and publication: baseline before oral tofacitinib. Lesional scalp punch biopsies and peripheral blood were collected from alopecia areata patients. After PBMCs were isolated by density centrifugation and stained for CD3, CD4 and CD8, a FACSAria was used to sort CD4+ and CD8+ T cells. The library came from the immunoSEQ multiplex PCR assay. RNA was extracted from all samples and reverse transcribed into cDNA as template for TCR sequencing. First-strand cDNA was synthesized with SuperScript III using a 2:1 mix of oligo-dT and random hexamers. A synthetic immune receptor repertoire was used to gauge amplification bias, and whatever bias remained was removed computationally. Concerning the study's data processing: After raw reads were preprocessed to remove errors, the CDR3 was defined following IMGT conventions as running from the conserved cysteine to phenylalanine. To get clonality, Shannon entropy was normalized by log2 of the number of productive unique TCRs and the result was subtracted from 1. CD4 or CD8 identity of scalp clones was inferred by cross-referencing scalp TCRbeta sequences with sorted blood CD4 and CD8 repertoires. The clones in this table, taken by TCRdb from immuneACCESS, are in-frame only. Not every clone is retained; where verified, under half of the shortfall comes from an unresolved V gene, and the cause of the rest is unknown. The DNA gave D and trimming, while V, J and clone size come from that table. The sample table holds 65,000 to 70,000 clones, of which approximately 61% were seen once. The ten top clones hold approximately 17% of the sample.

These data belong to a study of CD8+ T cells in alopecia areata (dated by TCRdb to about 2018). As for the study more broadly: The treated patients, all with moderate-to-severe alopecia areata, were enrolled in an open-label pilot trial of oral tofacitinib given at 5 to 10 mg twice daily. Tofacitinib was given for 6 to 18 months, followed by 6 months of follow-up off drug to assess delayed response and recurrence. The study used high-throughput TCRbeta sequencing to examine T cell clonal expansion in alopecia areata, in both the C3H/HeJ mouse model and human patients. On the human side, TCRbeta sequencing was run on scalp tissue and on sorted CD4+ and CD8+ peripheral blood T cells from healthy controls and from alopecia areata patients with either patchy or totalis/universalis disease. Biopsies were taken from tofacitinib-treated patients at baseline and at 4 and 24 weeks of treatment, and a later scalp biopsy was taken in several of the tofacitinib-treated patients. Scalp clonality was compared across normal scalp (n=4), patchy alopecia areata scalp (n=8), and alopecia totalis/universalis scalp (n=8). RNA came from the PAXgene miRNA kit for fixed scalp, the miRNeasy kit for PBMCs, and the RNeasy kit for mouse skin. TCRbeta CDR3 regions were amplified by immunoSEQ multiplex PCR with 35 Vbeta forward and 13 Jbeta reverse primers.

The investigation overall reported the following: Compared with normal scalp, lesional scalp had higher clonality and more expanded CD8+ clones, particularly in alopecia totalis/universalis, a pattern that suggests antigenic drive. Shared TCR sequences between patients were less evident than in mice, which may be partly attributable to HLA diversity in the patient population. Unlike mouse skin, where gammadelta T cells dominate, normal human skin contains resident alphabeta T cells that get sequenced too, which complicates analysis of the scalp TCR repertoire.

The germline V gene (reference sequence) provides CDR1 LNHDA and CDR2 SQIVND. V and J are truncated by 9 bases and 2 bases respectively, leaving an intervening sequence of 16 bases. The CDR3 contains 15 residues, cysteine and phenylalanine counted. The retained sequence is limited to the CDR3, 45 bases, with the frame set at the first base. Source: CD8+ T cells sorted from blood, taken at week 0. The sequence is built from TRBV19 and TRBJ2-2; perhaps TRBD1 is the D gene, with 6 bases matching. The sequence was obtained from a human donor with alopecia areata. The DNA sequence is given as TGTGCCAGCGAAACCGGGACAAGTAACACCGGGGAGCTGTTTTTT. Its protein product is CASETGTSNTGELFF.